This TCR beta chain was identified during a study of CD8 T cells in Susac syndrome. RNA was extracted with the RNeasy kit, and a quantity of about 0.45 to 1 ug was reverse transcribed using random hexamers. TCRdb re-called the immunoSEQ multiplex PCR reads through MiXCR, storing one row per CDR3 protein. The sample has about 83,000 distinct CDR3 sequences, approximately 96% seen once. The CDR3 runs 16 residues. After removal of 4 bases from V and 0 bases from J, the junction contained 6 bases not matched to a gene. Germline-derived CDR1 and CDR2 are LGHDT and YNNKEL (reference sequence). This TCR was sampled from a human donor with Susac syndrome. This chain joins TRBV3-1 and TRBJ1-1; TRBD1 aligns across 9 bases. The source material was CD8+ T cells from PBMCs. In DNA, the CDR3 is TGTGCCAGCAGCCCCCCGGGGACAGGGATGAACACTGAAGCTTTCTTT. This translates into CASSPPGTGMNTEAFF.